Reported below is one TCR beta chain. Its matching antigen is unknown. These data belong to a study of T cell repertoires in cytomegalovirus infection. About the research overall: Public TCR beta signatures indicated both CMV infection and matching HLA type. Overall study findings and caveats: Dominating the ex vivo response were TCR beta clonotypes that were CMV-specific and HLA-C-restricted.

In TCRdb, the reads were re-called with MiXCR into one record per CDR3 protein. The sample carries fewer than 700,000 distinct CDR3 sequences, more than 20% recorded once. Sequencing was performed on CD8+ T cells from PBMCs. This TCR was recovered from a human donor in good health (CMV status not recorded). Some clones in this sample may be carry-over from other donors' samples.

The CDR3 sequence is CASSQYDSVPLNEQFF. DNA for the CDR3: TGTGCCAGCAGCCAATACGACAGTGTTCCCTTAAATGAGCAGTTCTTC. The chain joins TRBV14 to TRBJ2-1, with D tentatively TRBD1 (5 bases). Germline lookup yields CDR1 SGHDN and CDR2 FVKESK. This CDR3 contains 16 residues. The V and J ends lost 2 bases and 7 bases respectively, with 18 bases between them. Filled out from reference TRBV14 and TRBJ2-1, the complete variable domain reads EAGVTQFPSHSVIEKGQTVTLRCDPISGHDNLYWYRRVMGKEIKFLLHFVKESKQDESGMPNNRFLAERTGGTYSTLKVQPAELEDSGVYFCASSQYDSVPLNEQFFGPGTRLTVL.